This T cell receptor (beta chain) was documented in a study of CD8+ T cells in alopecia areata. Sequencing used cDNA as its template, made by extracting RNA and reverse transcribing it. The repertoire was sequenced with immunoSEQ multiplex PCR; TCRdb's copy has only in-frame clones and lacks some. The sample shows approximately 200,000 clones, roughly 40% of them seen only once. The CDR3 runs to 12 residues. V lost 6 bases and J lost 4, with 9 bases in between. Germline lookup yields CDR1 MDHEN and CDR2 SYDVKM. About this clone: What it recognizes is unknown.

Treatment here: oral pan-JAK inhibitor, 5-10 mg twice daily. Findings and limits, study-wide: Clonality was higher in lesional than normal scalp, especially in alopecia totalis/universalis.

The chain links TRBV28 to TRBJ2-5; a weak D match, TRBD1 (6 bases). This material consisted of CD4+ T cells sorted from blood, taken around week 37, from a patient treated with tofacitinib. The receptor comes from a human donor with alopecia areata. This chain's CDR3 is CASRSTGETQYF. The DNA of the CDR3 is TGTGCCAGCAGATCGACAGGAGAGACCCAGTACTTC.